These 2 T cell receptor beta chains originate from one sample sequenced in a study of blood T cells in healthy people across ages. The use of a sample-barcoded 5' primer and a J-beta primer mix characterized a second PCR of about 7 to 12 cycles. TCRdb reprocessed the 5' RACE reads via MiXCR and lists one record per CDR3 protein. The sample has about 1.8 million distinct CDR3 sequences; roughly 49% are singletons. The sample comprised blood. The origin of the receptors is a woman aged 40 to 49 in good health.

This clonotype was picked up a small number of times. V gene TRBV20-1 combines with J gene TRBJ2-7; 13 nucleotides match TRBD2. V dropped 0 bases and J dropped 3; count of bases not matched to a gene: 14. Germline V lookup: CDR1 DFQATT, CDR2 SNEGSKA (reference sequence). The CDR3 has 19 amino acids. CDR3 loop: CSARDPGLAGYGANYEQYF. CDR3 in DNA: TGCAGTGCTAGAGATCCGGGACTAGCGGGGTACGGGGCCAACTACGAGCAGTACTTC.

This clonotype came up a few times. The rearrangement uses TRBV25-1 and TRBJ1-2; D call uncertain. The V end was cut by 10 bases, the J end by 5 bases, with 17 bases between. The CDR3 loop spans 13 amino acids. Germline-derived CDR1 and CDR2 are MGHDK and SYGVNS. CDR3 protein: CATSRDSGYGYTF. In DNA, the CDR3 is TGTGCCACCTCCCGTGATAGCGGATATGGCTACACCTTC.